Presented here are 20 T cell receptor beta chains from one specimen sequenced in a study of blood T cell repertoires in COVID-19. Clones were sequenced by immunoSEQ multiplex PCR, and TCRdb holds only the in-frame ones, with some missing. The repertoire holds over 250,000 clones, with about 86% as singletons. Specimen: peripheral blood. These receptors all stem from a woman aged 70 to 79 with COVID-19, enrolled during active disease.

The chain employs TRBV9 and TRBJ2-2, with 12 bases aligning to TRBD2. V lost 4 bases to trimming and J lost 5 bases; unmatched junction nucleotides: 12. There are 18 residues in the CDR3. The germline gives CDR1 SGDLS, CDR2 YYNGEE. The CDR3 DNA reads as TGTGCCAGCAGCCCAATAACTAGCGGGGGGACCGTTACCGGGGAGCTGTTTTTT. Protein: CASSPITSGGTVTGELFF.

The rearrangement uses TRBV30 and TRBJ2-7; 7 positions agree with TRBD1. V lost 5 bases to trimming and J lost 6 bases; unmatched junction nucleotides: 4. Germline loops: CDR1 GTSNPN, CDR2 SVGIG (reference sequence). CDR3 size: 11 residues. CDR3 protein: CAWHHRGEQYF. In DNA form, the CDR3 reads TGTGCCTGGCACCACAGGGGCGAGCAGTACTTC.

The chain employs TRBV6-6 and TRBJ2-1; 15 nucleotides match TRBD2. The ends lost 5 bases at V and 5 bases at J; junction bases unmatched: 13. CDR1 and CDR2 from the germline V gene are MNHNY and SVGAGI (reference sequence). The CDR3 is made up of 19 amino acids. Here the CDR3 reads CASSRWTSGGAGKDNEQFF. The DNA for the CDR3 is TGTGCCAGCAGTCGCTGGACTAGCGGGGGGGCCGGTAAGGACAATGAGCAGTTCTTC.

The chain combines TRBV19 with TRBJ2-3; weak D call: TRBD1 (5 bases). The germline gives CDR1 LNHDA, CDR2 SQIVND (reference sequence). The CDR3 consists of 19 residues. The V end lost 10 bases, the J end lost 0 bases, and 29 bases lay between the germline ends. CDR3 sequence: CATSKVFRATGPSTDTQYF. The CDR3 DNA reads TGTGCCACCTCAAAGGTCTTCCGAGCCACAGGTCCGAGCACAGATACGCAGTATTTT.

The rearrangement uses TRBV27 and TRBJ2-4; D may be TRBD1 (5 bases). Trimming cost V 6 bases and J 0 bases, with 24 bases left between them. Germline assignment: CDR1 MNHEY and CDR2 SMNVEV (reference sequence). The CDR3 totals 19 residues. This CDR3 is CASSPHLTDSQLAKNIQYF. In nucleotides, the CDR3 is TGTGCCAGCAGCCCCCATCTCACAGACAGTCAACTAGCCAAAAACATTCAGTACTTC.

J is TRBJ2-7 and V is TRBV15; 9 nucleotides align to TRBD1. This CDR3 is built from 14 residues. With 5 bases clipped from V and 6 bases from J, the junction kept 8 bases outside the gene matches. The germline V gene encodes CDR1 LNHNV and CDR2 YYDKDF (reference sequence). This chain's CDR3 is CATSVGQGPFEQYF. In DNA, the CDR3 is TGTGCCACCAGCGTCGGACAGGGGCCTTTCGAGCAGTACTTC.

The chain joins TRBV9 to TRBJ1-3; D is ambiguous. The V gene's germline CDR1 is SGDLS and CDR2 YYNGEE. The CDR3 totals 15 residues. The V end lost 0 bases, the J end lost 0 bases, and 7 bases lay between the germline ends. The DNA of the CDR3 is TGTGCCAGCAGCGTAGACAGTAACTCTGGAAACACCATATATTTT. This encodes CASSVDSNSGNTIYF.

This clone has only one observation. V usage is TRBV7-2 and J usage is TRBJ2-7; tentatively, D is TRBD2 (6 bases). V lost 5 bases and J 4 bases, leaving 12 bases between the germline ends. Germline CDR1 and CDR2: SGHTA and FQGNSA. The CDR3 is 13 amino acids. For the CDR3, the DNA is TGTGCCAGCAGCACGGGGACTGTTTACGAGCAGTACTTC. It specifies CASSTGTVYEQYF.

The J gene is TRBJ1-6, the V gene TRBV5-6; D unclear. Trimming removed 5 bases from V and 2 bases from J, with 14 bases in between. CDR3 length: 16 amino acids. CDR1 is SGHDT and CDR2 is YYEEEE in the germline V gene. CDR3: CASSFWSVTYNSPLHF. The CDR3 nucleotides are TGTGCCAGCAGTTTCTGGAGTGTAACCTATAATTCACCCCTCCACTTT.

This clone was found once. The CDR3 nucleotides read TGTGCCAGCAGCTCCGGGACAGGGGTCTACGAGCAGTACTTC. Amino acid sequence: CASSSGTGVYEQYF. The J gene is TRBJ2-7, the V gene TRBV7-9; 10 bases are a match to TRBD1. Trimming removed 4 bases from V and 3 bases from J; junction bases left unmatched: 3. The CDR3 is 14 amino acids. Per germline, CDR1 SEHNR and CDR2 FQNEAQ (reference sequence). The full variable domain, completed using reference TRBV7-9 and TRBJ2-7, is DTGVSQNPRHKITKRGQNVTFRCDPISEHNRLYWYRQTLGQGPEFLTYFQNEAQLEKSRLLSDRFSAERPKGSFSTLEIQRTEQGDSAMYLCASSSGTGVYEQYFGPGTRLTVT.

For this clone: Other nucleotide sequences from this sample produce the same CDR3. Here the CDR3 reads CASSLQETQYF. CDR3 nucleotide sequence: TGCGCCAGCAGCCTACAAGAGACCCAGTACTTC. The chain couples TRBV5-1 to TRBJ2-5; D gene unclear. Trimming removed 4 bases at V and 2 bases at J, with 3 bases between. Germline values: CDR1 SGHRS, CDR2 YFSETQ. The length of the CDR3 is 11 residues.

The chain uses TRBV7-2 and TRBJ2-5, with 11 bases lining up with TRBD2. V lost 5 bases to trimming and J lost 4 bases; unmatched junction nucleotides: 18. The CDR3 runs to 19 residues. Germline assignment: CDR1 SGHTA and CDR2 FQGNSA. The CDR3 loop is CASSKGPLAGGREAETQYF. In DNA form, the CDR3 reads TGTGCCAGCAGCAAAGGCCCTTTAGCGGGGGGGCGGGAGGCAGAGACCCAGTACTTC.

The chain couples TRBV6-5 to TRBJ1-5, with 8 positions matching TRBD1. Germline V CDR1 and CDR2: MNHEY, SVGAGI. The CDR3 contains 12 residues. With V trimmed by 4 bases and J by 9 bases, 2 bases remained unmatched. CDR3 protein: CASSLGTGPQHF. CDR3 sequence (DNA): TGTGCCAGCAGTTTAGGGACAGGGCCCCAGCATTTT.

The table lists this clone with a count of one. This sequence joins TRBV12-3 or TRBV12-4 and TRBJ1-6, with D hard to call. V was pared by 4 bases and J by 9 bases, with 10 bases between. The CDR3 totals 13 residues. The CDR3 DNA reads TGTGCCAGCAGTTCCGGGTCCCCTTCACCCCTCCACTTT. Amino acids: CASSSGSPSPLHF.

The genes are TRBV5-4 and TRBJ2-7; TRBD2 is a possible D gene (5 bases). V was pared by 4 bases and J by 0 bases, with 11 bases between. The germline V gene encodes CDR1 SGHNT and CDR2 YYREEE (reference sequence). The CDR3 length is 14 residues. The CDR3 DNA follows: TGTGCCAGCAGCAGAGACTATACCTCCTACGAGCAGTACTTC. Translation gives CASSRDYTSYEQYF.

The chain combines TRBV6-6 with TRBJ2-7, with D possibly matching TRBD2 (5 bases). CDR3 size: 15 residues. CDR1 and CDR2 from the germline V gene are MNHNY and SVGAGI (reference sequence). V shed 5 bases and J shed 2 bases, with 16 bases lying between them. CDR3 protein: CASSNHRTETYEQYF. As DNA, the CDR3 is TGTGCCAGCAGTAACCACCGGACTGAGACCTACGAGCAGTACTTC.

This clone occurred once. The chain employs TRBV3-1 (or the pseudogene TRBV3-2) and TRBJ1-5; 8 bases are shared with TRBD1. The V gene's germline CDR1 is LGHDT and CDR2 YNNKEL (reference sequence). The junction had 2 bases not matched to a gene; V was cut back by 0 bases and J by 1 base. The CDR3 is 16 amino acids. The CDR3 sequence is CASSQEGQASNQPQHF. DNA of the CDR3: TGTGCCAGCAGCCAAGAGGGACAGGCGAGCAATCAGCCCCAGCATTTT.

V usage is TRBV24-1 and J usage is TRBJ2-3; D is possibly TRBD2 (5 bases). V lost 0 bases and J 5 bases, leaving 11 bases between the germline ends. CDR1 and CDR2 from the germline V gene are KGHDR and SFDVKD. The CDR3 contains 15 residues. The CDR3 nucleotides are TGTGCCACCAGTGATTTGGGAGGAGCGGTAGATACGCAGTATTTT. It is translated as CATSDLGGAVDTQYF.

For this clone: This sample also contains other DNA sequences that code for the same CDR3. The chain links TRBV27 to TRBJ2-1; 7 positions match TRBD1. The CDR3 is 16 residues long. Unmatched junction bases numbered 17, after V lost 9 bases and J lost 6 bases. Per germline, CDR1 MNHEY and CDR2 SMNVEV (reference sequence). CDR3 nucleotide sequence: TGTGCCAGTAGCCTAGCCGGGACAGTGGTCTCCAATGAGCAGTTCTTC. Its translation is CASSLAGTVVSNEQFF.

The chain combines TRBV27 with TRBJ1-1, with TRBD1 identical over 7 bases. The germline V gene has CDR1 MNHEY and CDR2 SMNVEV (reference sequence). Trimming cost V 5 bases and J 0 bases; bases outside gene matches: 3. CDR3 length: 14 amino acids. CDR3 region: CASSDTGVNTEAFF. CDR3 in DNA: TGTGCCAGCAGTGACACAGGGGTGAACACTGAAGCTTTCTTT.